This entry lists 20 T cell receptor beta chains sequenced from one sample in a study of graft-versus-host responses after intestinal transplantation. This table comes from immunoSEQ multiplex PCR, and its TCRdb copy is limited to in-frame clones, with some not included. The table records about 9,800 clones, approximately 90% of them present only once. The material sequenced was PBMCs, taken 43 to 45 days after intestinal transplant. The receptors were sampled from a human patient who received an intestinal transplant, so some T cells may come from the graft donor.

The chain employs TRBV4-1 and TRBJ2-2, with D unclear. This CDR3 contains 19 residues. V was shortened by 0 bases and J by 0 bases, with 17 bases between the two germline ends. Germline V lookup: CDR1 MGHRA, CDR2 YSYEKL. CDR3 amino acids: CASSQELAPNPTNTGELFF. The CDR3 nucleotides are TGCGCCAGCAGCCAAGAGTTAGCTCCAAATCCGACGAACACCGGGGAGCTGTTTTTT.

The V and J genes are TRBV10-3 and TRBJ1-1, with D possibly matching TRBD1 (6 bases). Trimming pared 10 bases from V and 3 bases from J, leaving 18 bases between. Germline V gene sequence: CDR1 ENHRY, CDR2 SYGVKD. This CDR3 region has 14 residues. CDR3 DNA sequence: TGTGCCACCAGGGGCAGCTATTGGGACACTGAAGCTTTCTTT. It translates to CATRGSYWDTEAFF.

The V gene is TRBV28, the J gene TRBJ2-4; weak D call: TRBD1 (5 bases). V lost 6 bases and J 0 bases, leaving 18 bases between the germline ends. Germline-derived CDR1 and CDR2 are MDHEN and SYDVKM. CDR3 length equals 17 residues. CDR3 in DNA: TGTGCCAGCAGCCCGACAGCCTTGCGAGTAGCCAAAAACATTCAGTACTTC. This translates into CASSPTALRVAKNIQYF.

The V call is TRBV18, the J call TRBJ2-3; D unclear. Germline values: CDR1 KGHSH, CDR2 LQKENI. This CDR3 spans 13 amino acids. With 3 bases removed from V and 6 bases from J, the gap between germline ends came to 10 bases. The CDR3: CASSPEVPDTQYF. CDR3 DNA sequence: TGTGCCAGCTCACCCGAGGTCCCGGATACGCAGTATTTT.

The V gene is TRBV7-9, the J gene TRBJ2-1; tentative D call: TRBD2 (5 bases). The germline V gene has CDR1 SEHNR and CDR2 FQNEAQ (reference sequence). The CDR3 is 15 amino acids. V dropped 5 bases and J dropped 10 bases, with 21 bases sitting between them. Here the CDR3 reads CASSLPVGLRQEQFF. The CDR3 DNA reads TGTGCCAGCAGCCTACCCGTAGGACTTCGCCAGGAGCAGTTCTTC.

The chain uses TRBV9 and TRBJ2-7; TRBD1 matches 8 bases. V lost 4 bases and J lost 0; bases outside the gene matches: 6. Germline assignment: CDR1 SGDLS and CDR2 YYNGEE. The CDR3 contains 15 residues. The CDR3 here is CASSRTGWSSYEQYF. DNA of the CDR3: TGTGCCAGCAGCCGGACAGGGTGGAGCTCCTACGAGCAGTACTTC.

The genes are TRBV11-2 and TRBJ2-1; D possibly uses TRBD1 or TRBD2 (5 bases each). CDR3 size: 13 residues. Germline V CDR1 and CDR2: SGHAT, FQNNGV. The V gene lost 5 bases and the J gene lost 4 bases, with 9 bases spanning the gap. The CDR3 DNA sequence: TGTGCCAGCAGCGGGGGACGGTACAATGAGCAGTTCTTC. This translates into CASSGGRYNEQFF.

V and J are TRBV21-1 and TRBJ2-2; the table's D call, TRBD1, has no DNA check behind it. TRBV21-1 is tagged as a pseudogene. The CDR3 is 17 residues long. The CDR3 DNA follows: TGTGCCAGCAGCAAAGTAAGGGACAGGGCGAACACCGGGGAGCTGTTTTTT. Translation gives CASSKVRDRANTGELFF.

CDR3 sequence: CASSGGGFDEQFF. CDR3 coding DNA: TGTGCCAGCAGCGGGGGAGGTTTCGATGAGCAGTTCTTC. V gene TRBV9 combines with J gene TRBJ2-1, with a weak D call TRBD2 (6 bases). The length of the CDR3 is 13 residues. Looked up from germline, CDR1 is SGDLS and CDR2 is YYNGEE. The V end was cut by 3 bases, the J end by 8 bases, with 12 bases between. The full variable domain, its missing parts supplied by reference TRBV9 and TRBJ2-1, is DSGVTQTPKHLITATGQRVTLRCSPRSGDLSVYWYQQSLDQGLQFLIQYYNGEERAKGNILERFSAQQFPDLHSELNLSSLELGDSALYFCASSGGGFDEQFFGPGTRLTVL.

The chain links TRBV4-1 to TRBJ2-5; 9 nucleotides agree with TRBD1. This CDR3 has 17 residues. The V and J ends lost 0 bases and 5 bases, in that order; junction bases with no gene match: 10. Per germline, CDR1 MGHRA and CDR2 YSYEKL. The CDR3 loop reads CASSQDPNRGRGETQYF. DNA of the CDR3: TGCGCCAGCAGCCAAGACCCAAACAGGGGGCGCGGGGAGACCCAGTACTTC.

V usage is TRBV6-6 and J usage is TRBJ1-4, with 8 nucleotides matching TRBD1. Trimming cost V 6 bases and J 8 bases; bases outside gene matches: 11. From germline, CDR1 is MNHNY and CDR2 SVGAGI (reference sequence). The CDR3 is made up of 15 amino acids. CDR3: CASRLTGGTGEKLFF. The CDR3 DNA follows: TGTGCCAGCAGGCTAACAGGGGGAACGGGAGAAAAACTGTTTTTT.

The chain employs TRBV5-1 and TRBJ2-1; 9 positions agree with TRBD2. The CDR3 sequence is 16 residues long. V lost 5 bases, J lost 3 bases, and 9 bases stayed unmatched. Germline V gene data show CDR1 as SGHRS and CDR2 as YFSETQ. This chain's CDR3 is CASRVLAGDFYNEQFF. The CDR3 bases are TGCGCCAGCAGAGTATTAGCGGGGGACTTCTACAATGAGCAGTTCTTC.

The rearrangement joins TRBV13 to TRBJ2-3, with TRBD1 matching over 8 bases. CDR3 length: 17 amino acids. Germline V CDR1 and CDR2: PRHDT, FYEKMQ (reference sequence). V was clipped by 3 bases and J by 1 base; unmatched bases: 9. CDR3 sequence (DNA): TGTGCCAGCAGCTTCCCCCCCGACAGGGGCGGCACAGATACGCAGTATTTT. Translated: CASSFPPDRGGTDTQYF.

The V gene is TRBV9, the J gene TRBJ2-3, with 10 bases that match TRBD2. Trimming at V came to 2 bases and at J to 2 bases, leaving 5 bases not matched to a gene. In germline, CDR1 is SGDLS, CDR2 YYNGEE. The CDR3 spans 16 residues. CDR3 sequence: CASSVTGTSDTDTQYF. The CDR3 DNA is TGTGCCAGCAGCGTGACCGGGACTAGCGACACAGATACGCAGTATTTT.

This sequence joins TRBV4-1 and TRBJ2-1; 7 bases are a match to TRBD2. V was pared by 4 bases and J by 8 bases, with 14 bases of the junction left unmatched. This CDR3 has 16 residues. Germline V gives CDR1 MGHRA, CDR2 YSYEKL. The CDR3 nucleotides read TGCGCCAGCAGCCGCTTTCCTGGCGGGAGTGCCGATGAGCAGTTCTTC. This encodes CASSRFPGGSADEQFF.

This chain links TRBV6-5 with TRBJ1-5; D is unclear. In germline, CDR1 is MNHEY, CDR2 SVGAGI. Trimming shortened V by 6 bases and J by 0 bases, and 12 bases separated the two germline ends. CDR3 length: 15 residues. The CDR3 protein is CASSPHFYSNQPQHF. The CDR3 region has the DNA TGTGCCAGCAGCCCCCACTTCTATAGCAATCAGCCCCAGCATTTT.

This chain connects TRBV27 to TRBJ2-5, with D hard to call. Deletions cut 2 bases from V and 2 bases from J, with 9 bases between. The length of the CDR3 is 14 residues. Germline V CDR1 and CDR2: MNHEY, SMNVEV (reference sequence). CDR3 in amino acids: CASSLDLNQETQYF. CDR3 nucleotides: TGTGCCAGCAGTTTAGACTTAAATCAAGAGACCCAGTACTTC.

The rearrangement uses TRBV9 and TRBJ1-1; 11 nucleotides match TRBD1. V lost 3 bases and J lost 3; bases outside the gene matches: 7. Germline V gene data show CDR1 as SGDLS and CDR2 as YYNGEE. This CDR3 spans 16 amino acids. The CDR3 sequence is CASSASDRGPHTEAFF. CDR3 nucleotides: TGTGCCAGCAGCGCATCGGACAGGGGGCCCCACACTGAAGCTTTCTTT.

The rearrangement links TRBV7-9 to TRBJ1-6, with TRBD1 matching over 8 bases. The CDR3 has 13 amino acids. Germline CDR1 is SEHNR and CDR2 is FQNEAQ (reference sequence). V lost 6 bases to trimming and J lost 10 bases; unmatched junction nucleotides: 5. CDR3 coding DNA: TGTGCCAGCAGTAGGGACAGGATATCACCCCTCCACTTT. Translation: CASSRDRISPLHF.

This sequence joins TRBV27 and TRBJ2-1; D remains ambiguous. This CDR3 has 15 amino acids. V gave up 2 bases and J gave up 1 base, with 9 bases separating them. The germline CDR1 and CDR2 sequences are MNHEY and SMNVEV (reference sequence). The DNA for the CDR3 is TGTGCCAGCAGTTTACTTGGACCGTCCTACAATGAGCAGTTCTTC. Translating gives CASSLLGPSYNEQFF.